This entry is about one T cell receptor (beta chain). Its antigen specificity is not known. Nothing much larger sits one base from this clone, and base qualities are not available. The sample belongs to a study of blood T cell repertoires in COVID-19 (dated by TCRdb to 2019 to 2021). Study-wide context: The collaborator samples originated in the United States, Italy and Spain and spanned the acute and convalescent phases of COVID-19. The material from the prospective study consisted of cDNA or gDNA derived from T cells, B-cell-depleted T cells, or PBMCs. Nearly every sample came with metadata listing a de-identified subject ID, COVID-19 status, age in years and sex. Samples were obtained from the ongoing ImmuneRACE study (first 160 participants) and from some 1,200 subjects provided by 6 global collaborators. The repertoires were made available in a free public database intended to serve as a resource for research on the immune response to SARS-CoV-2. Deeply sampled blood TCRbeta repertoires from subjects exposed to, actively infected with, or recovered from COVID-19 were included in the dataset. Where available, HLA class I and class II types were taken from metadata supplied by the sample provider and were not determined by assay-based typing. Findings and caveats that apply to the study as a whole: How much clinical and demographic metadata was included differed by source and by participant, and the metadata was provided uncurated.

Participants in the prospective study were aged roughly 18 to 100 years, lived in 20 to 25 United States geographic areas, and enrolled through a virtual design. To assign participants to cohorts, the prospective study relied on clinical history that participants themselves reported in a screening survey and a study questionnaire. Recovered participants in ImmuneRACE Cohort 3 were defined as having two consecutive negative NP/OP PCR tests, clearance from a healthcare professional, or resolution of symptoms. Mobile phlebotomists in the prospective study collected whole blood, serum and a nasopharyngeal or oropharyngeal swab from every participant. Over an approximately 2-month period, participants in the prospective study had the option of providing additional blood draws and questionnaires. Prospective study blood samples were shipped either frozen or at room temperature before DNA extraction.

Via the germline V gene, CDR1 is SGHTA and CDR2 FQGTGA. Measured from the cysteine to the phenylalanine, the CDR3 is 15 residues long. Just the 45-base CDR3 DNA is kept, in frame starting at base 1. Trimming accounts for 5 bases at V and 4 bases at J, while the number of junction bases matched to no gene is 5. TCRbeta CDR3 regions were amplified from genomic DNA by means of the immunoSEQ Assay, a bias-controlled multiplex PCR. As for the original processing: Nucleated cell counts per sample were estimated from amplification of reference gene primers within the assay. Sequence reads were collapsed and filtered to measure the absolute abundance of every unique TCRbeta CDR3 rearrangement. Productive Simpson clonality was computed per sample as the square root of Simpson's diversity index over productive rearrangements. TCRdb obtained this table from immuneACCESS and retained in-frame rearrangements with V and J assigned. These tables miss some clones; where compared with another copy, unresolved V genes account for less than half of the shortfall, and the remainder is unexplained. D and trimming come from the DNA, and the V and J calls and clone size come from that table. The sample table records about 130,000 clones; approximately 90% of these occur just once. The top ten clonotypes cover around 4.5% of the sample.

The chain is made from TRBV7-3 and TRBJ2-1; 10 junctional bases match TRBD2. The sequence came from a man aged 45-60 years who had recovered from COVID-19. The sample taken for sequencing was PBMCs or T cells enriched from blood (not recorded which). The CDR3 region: CASSPGLAHYNEQFF. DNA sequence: TGTGCCAGCAGCCCGGGACTAGCGCATTACAATGAGCAGTTCTTC.